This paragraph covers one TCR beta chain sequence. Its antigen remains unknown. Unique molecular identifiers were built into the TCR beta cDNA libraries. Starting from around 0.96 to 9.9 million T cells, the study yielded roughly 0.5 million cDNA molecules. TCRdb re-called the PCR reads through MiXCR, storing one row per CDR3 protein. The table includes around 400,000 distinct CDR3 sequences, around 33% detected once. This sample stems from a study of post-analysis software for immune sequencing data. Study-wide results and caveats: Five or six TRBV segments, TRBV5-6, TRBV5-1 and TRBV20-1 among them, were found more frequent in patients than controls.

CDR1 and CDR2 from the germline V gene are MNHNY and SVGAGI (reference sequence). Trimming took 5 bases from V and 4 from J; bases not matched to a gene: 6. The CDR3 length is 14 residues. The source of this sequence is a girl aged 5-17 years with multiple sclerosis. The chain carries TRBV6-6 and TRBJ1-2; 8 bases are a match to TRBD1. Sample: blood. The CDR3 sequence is CASSHRGDGYGYTF. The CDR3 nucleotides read TGTGCCAGCAGTCACAGGGGGGACGGCTATGGCTACACCTTC.